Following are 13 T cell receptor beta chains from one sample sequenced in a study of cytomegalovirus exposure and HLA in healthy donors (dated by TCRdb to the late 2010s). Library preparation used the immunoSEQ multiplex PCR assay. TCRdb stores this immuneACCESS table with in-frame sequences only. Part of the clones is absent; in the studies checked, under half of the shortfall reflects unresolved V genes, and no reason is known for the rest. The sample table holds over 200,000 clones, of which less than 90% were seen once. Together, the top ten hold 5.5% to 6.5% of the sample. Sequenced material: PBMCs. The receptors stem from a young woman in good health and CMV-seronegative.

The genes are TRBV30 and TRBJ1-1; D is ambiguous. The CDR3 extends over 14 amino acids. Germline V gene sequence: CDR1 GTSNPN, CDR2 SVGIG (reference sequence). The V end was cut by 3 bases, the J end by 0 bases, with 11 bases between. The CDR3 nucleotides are TGTGCCTGGAGAGGACCCAGTTTGAACACTGAAGCTTTCTTT. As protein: CAWRGPSLNTEAFF.

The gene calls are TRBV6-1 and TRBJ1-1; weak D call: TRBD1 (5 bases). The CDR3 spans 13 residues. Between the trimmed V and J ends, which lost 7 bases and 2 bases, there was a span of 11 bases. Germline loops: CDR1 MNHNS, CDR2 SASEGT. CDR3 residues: CASKQGLNTEAFF. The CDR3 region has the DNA TGTGCCAGCAAGCAGGGACTTAACACTGAAGCTTTCTTT.

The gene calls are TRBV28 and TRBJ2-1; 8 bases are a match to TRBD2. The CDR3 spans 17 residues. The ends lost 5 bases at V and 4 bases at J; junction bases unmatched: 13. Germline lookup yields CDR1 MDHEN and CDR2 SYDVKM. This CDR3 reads CASSPIAGLGLYNEQFF. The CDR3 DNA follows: TGTGCCAGCAGTCCAATAGCGGGGCTGGGGTTATACAATGAGCAGTTCTTC.

The CDR3 DNA sequence: TGTGCCAGCAGCCCACGGACAGGGGATAGGACTGAAGCTTTCTTT. As protein: CASSPRTGDRTEAFF. The chain is built from TRBV9 and TRBJ1-1, with 9 bases matching TRBD1. Trimming cost V 4 bases and J 5 bases; bases outside gene matches: 9. This CDR3 region has 15 residues. Germline CDR1 reads SGDLS; CDR2 reads YYNGEE.

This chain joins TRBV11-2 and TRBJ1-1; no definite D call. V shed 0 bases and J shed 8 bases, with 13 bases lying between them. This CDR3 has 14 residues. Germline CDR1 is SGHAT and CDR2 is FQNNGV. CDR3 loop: CASSLDQRAAEAFF. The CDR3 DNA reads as TGTGCCAGCAGCTTAGATCAGAGGGCGGCCGAAGCTTTCTTT.

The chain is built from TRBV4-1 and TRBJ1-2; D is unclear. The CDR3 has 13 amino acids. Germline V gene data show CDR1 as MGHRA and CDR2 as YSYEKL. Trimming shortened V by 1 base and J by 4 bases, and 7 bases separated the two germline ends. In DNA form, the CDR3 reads TGCGCCAGCAGCCAAGCTCCATTCTATGGCTACACCTTC. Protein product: CASSQAPFYGYTF.

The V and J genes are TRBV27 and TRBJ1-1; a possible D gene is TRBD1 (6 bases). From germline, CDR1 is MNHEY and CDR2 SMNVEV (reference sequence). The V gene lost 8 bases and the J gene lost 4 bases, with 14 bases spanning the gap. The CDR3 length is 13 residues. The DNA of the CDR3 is TGTGCCAGCCGCTGGGGGGCGCGCACTGAAGCTTTCTTT. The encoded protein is CASRWGARTEAFF.

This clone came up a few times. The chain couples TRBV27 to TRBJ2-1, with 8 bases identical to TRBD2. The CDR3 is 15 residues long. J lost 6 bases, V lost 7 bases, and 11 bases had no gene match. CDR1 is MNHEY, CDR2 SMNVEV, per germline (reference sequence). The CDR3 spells CASTPRTSRGNEQFF. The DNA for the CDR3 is TGTGCCAGCACCCCCCGGACTAGCAGGGGCAATGAGCAGTTCTTC.

CDR3 in DNA: TGTGCCAGCAGTCGTCCGTCAGACCACCAAGAGACCCAGTACTTC. Translation: CASSRPSDHQETQYF. The chain employs TRBV6-6 and TRBJ2-5; no reliable D call. V was clipped by 5 bases and J by 0 bases, with 13 bases between them. Germline CDR1 MNHNY, CDR2 SVGAGI (reference sequence). CDR3 length equals 15 residues.

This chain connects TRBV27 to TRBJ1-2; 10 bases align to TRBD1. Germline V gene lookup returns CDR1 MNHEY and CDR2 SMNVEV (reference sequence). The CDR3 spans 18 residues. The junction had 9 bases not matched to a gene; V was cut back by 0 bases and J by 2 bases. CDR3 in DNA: TGTGCCAGCAGTTTATCGGGGACAGGGGCCACTTCAAACTATGGCTACACCTTC. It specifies CASSLSGTGATSNYGYTF.

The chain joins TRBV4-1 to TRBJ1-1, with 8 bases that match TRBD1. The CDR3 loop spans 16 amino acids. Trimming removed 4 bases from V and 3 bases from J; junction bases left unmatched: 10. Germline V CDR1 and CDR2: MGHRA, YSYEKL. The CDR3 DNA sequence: TGCGCCAGCAGCCGAAGGACAGGGCGCGAGGACACTGAAGCTTTCTTT. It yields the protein CASSRRTGREDTEAFF.

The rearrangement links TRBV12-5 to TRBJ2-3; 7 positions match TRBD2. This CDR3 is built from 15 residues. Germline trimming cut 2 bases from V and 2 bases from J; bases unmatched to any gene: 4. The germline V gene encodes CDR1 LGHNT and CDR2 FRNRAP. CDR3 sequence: CASGLRGDNTDTQYF. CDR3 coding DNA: TGTGCTAGTGGTTTGCGGGGGGATAACACAGATACGCAGTATTTT. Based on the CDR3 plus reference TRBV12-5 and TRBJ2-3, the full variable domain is DARVTQTPRHKVTEMGQEVTMRCQPILGHNTVFWYRQTMMQGLELLAYFRNRAPLDDSGMPKDRFSAEMPDATLATLKIQPSEPRDSAVYFCASGLRGDNTDTQYFGPGTRLTVL.

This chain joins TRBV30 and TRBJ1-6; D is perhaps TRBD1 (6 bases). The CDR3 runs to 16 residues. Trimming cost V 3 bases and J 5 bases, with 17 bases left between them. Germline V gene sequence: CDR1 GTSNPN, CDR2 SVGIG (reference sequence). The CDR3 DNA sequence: TGTGCCTGGAGAGGGGTCGGGGGCTTGAATAATTCACCCCTCCACTTT. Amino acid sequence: CAWRGVGGLNNSPLHF.